This T cell receptor beta chain was identified in a study of tumor-infiltrating lymphocytes in primary liver carcinoma (dated by TCRdb to about 2017). Regarding the research as a whole: Of the five patients (three men and two women, aged 30 to 69 years), four had hepatocellular carcinoma and one had combined HCC and intrahepatic cholangiocarcinoma. The five patients had tumors of stage T1-T3 N0M0, with maximum diameters ranging from roughly 4 to 11 cm. Roughly 3.5 to 7.5 million productive TCRbeta reads were obtained per sample, and no significant difference in read depth was found between tissue types. TCRbeta repertoire sequencing, expression microarrays and whole-exome sequencing were combined in the study across five regions of each liver tumor, with adjacent normal tissue and blood also included. A total of some 35 specimens from 5 patients underwent TCRbeta repertoire sequencing, comprising roughly 25 tumor regions, 5 adjacent noncancerous liver tissues and 5 peripheral blood samples. Agilent mRNA microarray profiling was performed on the approximately 27 tumor region samples to relate TCRbeta repertoire diversity to the local molecular phenotype. Technical replicate repertoires showed high reproducibility, with mean shared-clone rates approximately 0.89 and correlation coefficients above 0.98. Points the paper makes about the study in general: Pairs of tumor regions showed greater repertoire overlap (mean roughly 35%) than tumor-adjacent pairs (about 17%) or tumor-blood pairs (approximately 15%), which is consistent with antigen-driven expansion. Compared with blood, tumors had a significantly larger share of the repertoire taken up by the top 250 clones (p = 0.039). Bulk unsorted samples precluded comparing CD4+ and CD8+ T cell repertoires. With just 4 or 5 patients in the study, the authors point out that the findings should be validated in a larger study. Because only the TCR beta chain was sequenced and unpaired alpha chains were not captured, true repertoire diversity is likely underestimated. Only about 7-24% of top clones were found in all five regions of a tumor, suggesting spatial heterogeneity of tumor-infiltrating T cells.

Total RNA and DNA were co-extracted from about 19-30 mg of bulk tissue with the AllPrep DNA/RNA mini kit, without cell sorting. A handful of patients with histopathologically diagnosed primary liver carcinoma underwent surgical resection in China between November 2015 and March 2016. Patients had chronic HBV infection and were treatment-naive at sampling. Five spatially separated regions were sampled per tumor: superior, inferior, left-lateral and right-lateral poles, plus the tumor centre. More than 90% viable tumor cells were found by histology in every tumor sample. Pieces of fresh tumor and adjacent tissue were cut in half, with one half kept in RNAlater at -80 degrees C and the other half sent for histology. Trimming removed 4 bases from V and 2 bases from J; the gene matches leave 4 bases unexplained. The germline V gene encodes CDR1 SNHLY and CDR2 FYNNEI. The CDR3 adds up to 15 amino acids, both ends counted. Of all the DNA, just the CDR3 is kept, 45 bases in frame from base 1.

Using a constant-region primer and ProtoScript II reverse transcriptase, TCRbeta-specific cDNA was reverse-transcribed from 450 to 650 ng total RNA. Construction of the TCRbeta libraries relied on three nested rounds of multiplex PCR, following a slightly modified ARM-PCR procedure. Multiplex TRBV1-TRBV30 forward primers and a Cbeta reverse primer were used in the first two PCR rounds, each of which was run for about 10 cycles. Sample barcodes and Illumina adapters were added in a final 25-cycle PCR with Deep VentR polymerase. Before sequencing, amplicons of 200-500 bp were purified from gel using a QIAquick gel extraction kit. TCRbeta amplicons were sequenced on an Illumina HiSeq 2500 with 250-bp paired-end reads. Turning to the authors' computational methods: Quality trimming of reads was performed with Trimmomatic v0.33, and paired reads were merged with FLASH v1.2.11 so that full CDR3 sequences could be recovered. V, D and J germline segments were assigned to the rearranged TCRbeta sequences using MiGEC v1.2.1b. VDJtools v1.0.0 computed clonotype statistics and Shannon-Wiener diversity indices. To cut down on sampling bias, every analysis after diversity analysis relied on just the 250 most abundant clonotypes from each sample. TCRdb took the public reads, trimmed them with fastp at Q25, ran MiXCR for clone calling and kept in-frame beta chains. A single entry per CDR3 protein holds the most common genes and DNA from its merged rows. The V and J calls were determined by TCRdb, not by the authors. Here the sample has fewer than 250,000 distinct CDR3 sequences; around four fifths occur a single time. 15% to 20% of the sample rests with the top ten.

Comment on this clonotype: This receptor's antigen is unknown. Just one base apart from a much larger clone, this may be a read error. Because the CDR3 is missing its conserved closing phenylalanine or tryptophan, this is likely a read error.

Material: tumor tissue from primary liver carcinoma. This TCR derives from a man aged 40-55 years with primary liver carcinoma and hepatitis B virus infection. The rearrangement joined TRBV2 to TRBJ1-1; TRBD1 lines up with 10 middle nucleotides. The CDR3 protein: CASSAGQGRNTEAFI. In nucleotide form, the sequence is TGTGCCAGCAGTGCGGGACAGGGGCGCAACACTGAAGCTTTCATT.